The T cell receptor (beta chain) described here comes from a study of tumor-infiltrating lymphocytes in oesophageal squamous cell carcinoma (dated by TCRdb to about 2016). The library was built by means of PCR. The data were produced on an Illumina HiSeq 2000. Using fastp trimming at Q25 and MiXCR clonotype assembly, TCRdb reanalyzed the public sequencing data and kept in-frame beta chains. Entries that share a CDR3 protein sequence are merged under the most common genes and DNA. The sample table lists 20,000 to 25,000 distinct CDR3 sequences, over 30% of them with a count of one. The biggest ten clones account for about a fifth of the sample. On this clonotype itself: Its binding antigen is unknown. The record has no base qualities; no much larger clone is one base away.

Trimming takes 6 bases off V and 6 bases off J; junction bases not matched to a gene: 11. CDR3 length: 16 amino acids, cysteine to phenylalanine. CDR3 DNA is the only sequence kept; it has 48 bases, read in frame from the first base. The germline V gene encodes CDR1 LNHDA and CDR2 SQIVND (reference sequence). The chain couples TRBV19 to TRBJ2-3; 11 bases in between match TRBD2. The specimen was esophageal tumor tissue. This clonotype was obtained from a female donor with esophageal squamous cell carcinoma. CDR3 protein: CASREGTSGPADTQYF. The DNA reads TGTGCCAGTAGGGAGGGGACTAGCGGCCCTGCGGATACGCAGTATTTT.